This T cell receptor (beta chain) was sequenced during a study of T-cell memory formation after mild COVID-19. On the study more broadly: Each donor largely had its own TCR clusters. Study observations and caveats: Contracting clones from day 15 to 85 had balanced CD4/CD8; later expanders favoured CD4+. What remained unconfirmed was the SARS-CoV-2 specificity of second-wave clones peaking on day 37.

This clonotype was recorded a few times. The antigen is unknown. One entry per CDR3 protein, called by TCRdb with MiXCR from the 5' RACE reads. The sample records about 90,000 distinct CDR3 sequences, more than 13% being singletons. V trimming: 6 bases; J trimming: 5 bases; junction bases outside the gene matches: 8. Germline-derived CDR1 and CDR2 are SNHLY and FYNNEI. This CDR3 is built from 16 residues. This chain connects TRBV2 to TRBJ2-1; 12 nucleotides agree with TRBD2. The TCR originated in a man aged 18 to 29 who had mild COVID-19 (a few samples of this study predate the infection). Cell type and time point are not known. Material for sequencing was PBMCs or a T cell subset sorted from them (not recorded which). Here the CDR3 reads CASRDSGLAGNNEQFF. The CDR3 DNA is TGTGCCAGCAGAGACTCGGGACTAGCGGGCAACAATGAGCAGTTCTTC. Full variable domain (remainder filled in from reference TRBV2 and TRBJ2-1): EPEVTQTPSHQVTQMGQEVILRCVPISNHLYFYWYRQILGQKVEFLVSFYNNEISEKSEIFDDQFSVERPDGSNFTLKIRSTKLEDSAMYFCASRDSGLAGNNEQFFGPGTRLTVL.